The 21 T cell receptor beta chains in this list originate from one sample, sequenced in a study of monozygotic twins with cystic fibrosis (dated by TCRdb to 2020 to 2022). Receptor libraries were prepared by the immunoSEQ multiplex PCR assay. TCRdb took over this immuneACCESS table, retaining in-frame rearrangements with V and J assigned. Such tables are incomplete; in checked studies, under half of the missing clones stem from an unresolved V gene, and the remainder is unexplained. This sample gives tens of thousands of clones in total; 96% of them show up just once. The ten largest clones take up about 2.9% of the sample. The sample taken for sequencing was blood. These receptors were obtained from a girl aged 2-10 years with cystic fibrosis.

The chain carries TRBV10-3 and TRBJ2-3; 12 bases match TRBD2. CDR3 size: 14 residues. CDR1 is ENHRY, CDR2 SYGVKD, per germline. The junction had 5 bases not matched to a gene; V was cut back by 9 bases and J by 4 bases. This CDR3 is CAMTSGRGADTQYF. CDR3 in DNA: TGTGCCATGACTAGCGGGAGAGGAGCAGATACGCAGTATTTT.

V usage is TRBV19 and J usage is TRBJ2-1, with TRBD2 as a possible D gene (6 bases). The CDR3 is made up of 15 amino acids. Trimming took 5 bases from V and 0 from J, leaving 11 bases between them. Germline CDR1 is LNHDA and CDR2 is SQIVND (reference sequence). CDR3 sequence (DNA): TGTGCCAGTAGTCCTAGCGCCTCCTCCTACAATGAGCAGTTCTTC. Its translation is CASSPSASSYNEQFF.

This clone was counted once. The gene calls are TRBV7-9 and TRBJ2-3; 7 bases match TRBD2. CDR1 is SEHNR and CDR2 is FQNEAQ in the germline V gene (reference sequence). V trimming: 1 base; J trimming: 7 bases; junction bases outside the gene matches: 5. CDR3 length: 14 amino acids. DNA of the CDR3: TGTGCCAGCAGCTTAGGCGGGAGTGCGAATACGCAGTATTTT. Protein product: CASSLGGSANTQYF.

The genes are TRBV14 and TRBJ2-1; 7 bases align to TRBD2. V lost 2 bases to trimming and J lost 1 base; unmatched junction nucleotides: 8. CDR1 is SGHDN, CDR2 FVKESK, per germline. CDR3 size: 17 residues. The CDR3 loop is CASSQTWREGSYNEQFF. In DNA form, the CDR3 reads TGTGCCAGCAGCCAAACATGGAGGGAGGGGTCCTACAATGAGCAGTTCTTC.

The J gene is TRBJ2-3, the V gene TRBV4-1, with 8 bases lining up with TRBD2. Unmatched junction bases numbered 8, after V lost 1 base and J lost 5 bases. This CDR3 contains 16 residues. Germline lookup yields CDR1 MGHRA and CDR2 YSYEKL. The CDR3 protein is CASSQVPGGRGDTQYF. Written as DNA, the CDR3 is TGCGCCAGCAGCCAAGTGCCGGGAGGGCGGGGAGATACGCAGTATTTT.

This clone is a singleton in its sample. J is TRBJ1-4 and V is TRBV7-9; TRBD1 matches 7 bases. Trimming took 1 base from V and 0 from J; bases not matched to a gene: 2. CDR1 SEHNR and CDR2 FQNEAQ come from the germline V gene (reference sequence). This CDR3 region has 16 residues. The CDR3 loop is CASSLGRGPTNEKLFF. CDR3 DNA: TGTGCCAGCAGCTTAGGAAGGGGGCCAACTAATGAAAAACTGTTTTTT. Based on the CDR3 plus reference TRBV7-9 and TRBJ1-4, the full variable domain is DTGVSQNPRHKITKRGQNVTFRCDPISEHNRLYWYRQTLGQGPEFLTYFQNEAQLEKSRLLSDRFSAERPKGSFSTLEIQRTEQGDSAMYLCASSLGRGPTNEKLFFGSGTQLSVL.

The gene calls are TRBV7-6 and TRBJ1-2, with 7 bases fitting TRBD1. The CDR3 is 15 residues long. V shed 5 bases, J shed 0 bases, and the junction held 6 bases outside the gene matches. Germline CDR1 and CDR2: SGHVS and FNYEAQ. Here the CDR3 reads CASSLQQGTNYGYTF. The CDR3 nucleotides read TGTGCCAGCAGCCTACAACAGGGGACTAACTATGGCTACACCTTC.

V and J are TRBV20-1 and TRBJ1-1; D gene uncertain. V lost 0 bases and J 4 bases, leaving 3 bases between the germline ends. Germline assignment: CDR1 DFQATT and CDR2 SNEGSKA (reference sequence). The CDR3 loop spans 11 amino acids. This CDR3 reads CSAREGTEAFF. The CDR3 DNA sequence: TGCAGTGCTAGAGAGGGCACTGAAGCTTTCTTT.

V gene TRBV5-4 combines with J gene TRBJ2-7, with a possible D match to TRBD1 (6 bases). Trimming took 2 bases from V and 5 from J, leaving 11 bases between them. The CDR3 extends over 13 amino acids. Germline CDR1 SGHNT, CDR2 YYREEE (reference sequence). CDR3 in DNA: TGTGCCAGCAGCTTTATCGAGGGGGACGAGCAGTACTTC. Translated, it gives CASSFIEGDEQYF.

This rearrangement joins TRBV18 to TRBJ2-2; possibly TRBD1 for D (5 bases). CDR3 length equals 17 residues. Germline V lookup: CDR1 KGHSH, CDR2 LQKENI. Trimming pared 3 bases from V and 0 bases from J, leaving 14 bases between. CDR3 loop: CASSPIRQSSNTGELFF. CDR3 DNA sequence: TGTGCCAGCTCACCGATTCGACAGAGTTCGAACACCGGGGAGCTGTTTTTT.

This clone has just one count. The chain is built from TRBV9 and TRBJ1-4; D ambiguous. The germline V gene encodes CDR1 SGDLS and CDR2 YYNGEE. The CDR3 is 16 residues long. V gave up 4 bases and J gave up 0 bases, with 13 bases separating them. The CDR3 DNA reads TGTGCCAGCAGCCCCCGCAGTGTTGCAACTAATGAAAAACTGTTTTTT. This codes for CASSPRSVATNEKLFF.

V gene TRBV25-1 combines with J gene TRBJ1-3; D ambiguous. CDR1 MGHDK and CDR2 SYGVNS come from the germline V gene. This CDR3 comprises 16 residues. V was cut by 5 bases and J by 0 bases, with 14 bases left in between. CDR3 sequence reads: CASSPGPWCSGNTIYF. The CDR3, as DNA: TGTGCCAGCAGTCCCGGACCATGGTGCTCTGGAAACACCATATATTTT.

The chain couples TRBV27 to TRBJ2-2; D remains unclear. The germline gives CDR1 MNHEY, CDR2 SMNVEV (reference sequence). The V end was cut by 8 bases, the J end by 2 bases, with 9 bases between. The CDR3 extends over 13 amino acids. The DNA for the CDR3 is TGTGCCAGCGCCTGGGCAAACACCGGGGAGCTGTTTTTT. Translated: CASAWANTGELFF.

The chain couples TRBV19 to TRBJ1-5; 8 bases align to TRBD1. The junction had 3 bases not matched to a gene; V was cut back by 5 bases and J by 3 bases. CDR1 LNHDA and CDR2 SQIVND come from the germline V gene (reference sequence). The CDR3 sequence is 14 residues long. CDR3 nucleotides: TGTGCCAGTAGTCAGACAGGGGCCAATCAGCCCCAGCATTTT. This sequence encodes CASSQTGANQPQHF.

This clone was observed once. The rearrangement joins TRBV7-6 to TRBJ2-7, with 11 bases identical to TRBD2. CDR3 length equals 17 residues. Germline V gene lookup returns CDR1 SGHVS and CDR2 FNYEAQ. V shed 5 bases, J shed 0 bases, and the junction held 9 bases outside the gene matches. CDR3 sequence: CASSPYTGTSGSYEQYF. As DNA, the CDR3 is TGTGCCAGCAGCCCCTATACCGGGACTAGCGGCTCCTACGAGCAGTACTTC.

The chain couples TRBV7-2 to TRBJ2-2; 8 bases are shared with TRBD2. With V trimmed by 5 bases and J by 2 bases, 7 bases remained unmatched. The CDR3 length is 16 residues. Germline CDR1 SGHTA, CDR2 FQGNSA. CDR3 amino acids: CASSALTSGNTGELFF. CDR3 DNA: TGTGCCAGCAGCGCCCTAACTAGCGGAAACACCGGGGAGCTGTTTTTT.

The CDR3 coding sequence is TGCGCCAGCAGTGAGGCGGAGGGCACAGATACGCAGTATTTT. Protein product: CASSEAEGTDTQYF. The chain recombines TRBV10-1 with TRBJ2-3, with TRBD2 as a possible D gene (5 bases). This CDR3 has 14 amino acids. CDR1 and CDR2 (germline): WNHNN, SYGVQD (reference sequence). Trimming left V 2 bases short and J 1 base short, with 7 bases between.

V and J are TRBV5-1 and TRBJ2-7; TRBD2 matches at 10 bases. V lost 4 bases to trimming and J lost 5 bases; unmatched junction nucleotides: 9. Germline CDR1 and CDR2: SGHRS and YFSETQ. This CDR3 is 15 amino acids long. The CDR3 spells CASSTSGTSANEQYF. In DNA, the CDR3 is TGCGCCAGCAGCACATCCGGGACTAGCGCCAACGAGCAGTACTTC. Full variable domain (missing parts from reference TRBV5-1 and TRBJ2-7): KAGVTQTPRYLIKTRGQQVTLSCSPISGHRSVSWYQQTPGQGLQFLFEYFSETQRNKGNFPGRFSGRQFSNSRSEMNVSTLELGDSALYLCASSTSGTSANEQYFGPGTRLTVT.

This clone was seen a single time. The chain carries TRBV4-1 and TRBJ2-1; 7 bases are a match to TRBD2. Germline V gene lookup returns CDR1 MGHRA and CDR2 YSYEKL. The CDR3 consists of 21 residues. The V gene end was trimmed by 4 bases and the J gene end by 4 bases; junction bases not matched to a gene: 25. The CDR3 here is CASSRWDQRLLATLAYNEQFF. The CDR3 DNA sequence: TGCGCCAGCAGCCGCTGGGACCAACGTCTACTAGCGACCCTGGCTTACAATGAGCAGTTCTTC.

The chain uses TRBV27 and TRBJ2-7; no clear D. Germline CDR1 is MNHEY and CDR2 is SMNVEV (reference sequence). V lost 2 bases to trimming and J lost 2 bases, with 7 bases between them. The CDR3 contains 13 residues. The CDR3 here is CASSLRTTYEQYF. In nucleotides, the CDR3 is TGTGCCAGCAGTTTAAGGACCACCTACGAGCAGTACTTC.

This rearrangement joins TRBV28 to TRBJ2-3; D is perhaps TRBD2 (5 bases). The germline V gene has CDR1 MDHEN and CDR2 SYDVKM. This CDR3 is 15 amino acids long. V was pared by 2 bases and J by 1 base, with 10 bases between. CDR3 nucleotides: TGTGCCAGCAGTTTAATCGAGGGCCGCACAGATACGCAGTATTTT. Translated, it gives CASSLIEGRTDTQYF.